This T cell receptor beta chain was retrieved from a study of blood T cell repertoires in COVID-19. For the study at large: Donors in the United States, Italy and Spain gave samples during acute or convalescent COVID-19. PBMCs, B-cell-depleted T cells, or T cells provided the cDNA or gDNA that made up the material.

In the authors' methods: Using reference gene primer amplification, nucleated cell counts were estimated. Here immunoSEQ multiplex PCR was the method, and the copy in TCRdb shows in-frame clones only, minus some. V, J and clone size derive from that table, while D and trimming were established from the DNA sequence. The top ten clones hold approximately 15% of a sample with tens of thousands of clones, approximately 85% of them seen once. On this clone: The DNA is omitted, as the CDR3 cannot be located on it reliably, and the CDR3 follows TCRdb's listing.

The sample was peripheral blood. The receptor comes from a human donor in a cohort sampled during active COVID-19.

The CDR3 region is CASSLVGQGSKYF. The genes are TRBV5-1 and TRBJ2-3; TRBD1 is taken as the D call from the table, unchecked against the DNA. The CDR3 has 13 amino acids, counting both end residues. The V gene's germline CDR1 is SGHRS and CDR2 YFSETQ.